This T cell receptor beta chain was obtained from a study of blood T cell repertoires in COVID-19. The authors' processing: Nucleated cell counts were estimated from reference gene primer amplification. Only in-frame clones appear in the TCRdb table, and some are missing; sequencing was by immunoSEQ multiplex PCR. The V and J calls and clone size are taken from that table; D and trimming were inferred from the DNA. The data hold under 55,000 clones, with roughly 90% observed a single time. Trimming removed 0 bases from V and 6 bases from J, with 15 bases in between. The germline gives CDR1 ENHRY, CDR2 SYGVKD. The CDR3 runs 17 residues.

The sample consisted of peripheral blood. The chain links TRBV10-3 to TRBJ1-6, with a tentative D call TRBD1 (6 bases). This receptor was identified in a human donor in a cohort sampled during active COVID-19. The CDR3 bases are TGTGCCATCAGTGAGTCGGGGTCGGGCAGGGGTAATTCACCCCTCCACTTT. This codes for CAISESGSGRGNSPLHF.